The 8 T cell receptor beta chains below were found in one sample sequenced in a study of blood T cell repertoires in COVID-19. Sequenced by immunoSEQ multiplex PCR; TCRdb stores in-frame clones only, minus some. The table includes about 330,000 clones, 88% detected once. Sequencing used PBMCs or T cells enriched from blood (not recorded which). The receptors were sampled from a man aged 25 to 40 who had recovered from COVID-19.

The chain employs TRBV2 and TRBJ2-7; no firm D call. Germline lookup yields CDR1 SNHLY and CDR2 FYNNEI. V was clipped by 2 bases and J by 6 bases, with 8 bases between them. The CDR3 is made up of 12 amino acids. The CDR3 region is CASSEFRIEQYF. The CDR3 bases are TGTGCCAGCAGTGAATTCAGGATCGAGCAGTACTTC.

This rearrangement joins TRBV11-3 to TRBJ2-5; TRBD1 matches at 9 bases. J lost 4 bases, V lost 2 bases, and 8 bases had no gene match. Germline assignment: CDR1 SGHNT and CDR2 YENEEA. This CDR3 spans 16 amino acids. Written as DNA, the CDR3 is TGTGCCAGCAGCTTACGGGCACAGGGGGCACGAGAGACCCAGTACTTC. Translating gives CASSLRAQGARETQYF. The variable domain in full, with the rest retrieved from reference TRBV11-3 and TRBJ2-5, is EAGVVQSPRYKIIEKKQPVAFWCNPISGHNTLYWYLQNLGQGPELLIRYENEEAVDDSQLPKDRFSAERLKGVDSTLKIQPAELGDSAVYLCASSLRAQGARETQYFGPGTRLLVL.

The V and J genes are TRBV29-1 and TRBJ1-2; 10 bases match TRBD1. In germline, CDR1 is SQVTM, CDR2 ANQGSEA. Unmatched junction bases numbered 10, after V lost 6 bases and J lost 0 bases. This CDR3 spans 16 amino acids. The CDR3 protein is CSVAGTGDLANYGYTF. In nucleotides, the CDR3 is TGCAGCGTCGCCGGGACAGGGGATTTGGCTAACTATGGCTACACCTTC.

This rearrangement joins TRBV12-3 or TRBV12-4 to TRBJ1-1, with D possibly matching TRBD1 (6 bases). Trimming removed 7 bases at V and 6 bases at J, with 12 bases between. The CDR3 has 12 amino acids. CDR3 bases: TGTGCCAGCACCCAGGGGTTGTCTGAAGCTTTCTTT. It encodes CASTQGLSEAFF.

The chain combines TRBV18 with TRBJ1-1; TRBD1 matches at 7 bases. V lost 5 bases, J lost 5 bases, and 5 bases stayed unmatched. The germline CDR1 and CDR2 sequences are KGHSH and LQKENI. This CDR3 has 13 residues. CDR3 amino acids: CASSSDRDTEAFF. CDR3 coding DNA: TGTGCCAGCTCATCAGACAGGGATACTGAAGCTTTCTTT.

This chain uses TRBV28 with TRBJ1-4; 7 bases agree with TRBD1. This CDR3 is built from 15 residues. CDR1 MDHEN and CDR2 SYDVKM come from the germline V gene. Trimming at V came to 6 bases and at J to 6 bases, leaving 10 bases not matched to a gene. The CDR3 bases are TGTGCCAGCAGGCGAGCCGGGACAGAAGATGAAAAACTGTTTTTT. Translation gives CASRRAGTEDEKLFF.

The rearrangement uses TRBV7-2 and TRBJ1-4, with D perhaps matching TRBD1 (5 bases). Germline assignment: CDR1 SGHTA and CDR2 FQGNSA. The V end was cut by 1 base, the J end by 7 bases, with 10 bases between. This CDR3 spans 14 amino acids. CDR3 DNA: TGTGCCAGCAGCTTAGACAGGTTTAGTGAAAAACTGTTTTTT. Amino acids: CASSLDRFSEKLFF.

This chain uses TRBV11-3 with TRBJ1-1, with 7 nucleotides matching TRBD1. CDR3 length: 14 residues. The trim removed 5 bases at V and 9 bases at J, leaving 12 bases unmatched. Germline V gene data show CDR1 as SGHNT and CDR2 as YENEEA. This CDR3 reads CASSATGVAGKAFF. DNA of the CDR3: TGTGCCAGCAGCGCTACAGGGGTCGCGGGGAAAGCTTTCTTT.